A selection of T cell receptor beta chains follows, all from one sample in a study of cytomegalovirus exposure and HLA in healthy donors. The table came from immunoSEQ multiplex PCR; TCRdb's copy has only in-frame clones and leaves some out. Of about 66,000 clones listed, around 97% are singletons. The sample was PBMCs. The receptors originated from a woman aged 18-29 years in good health and CMV-seropositive. The CDR3 runs from the conserved cysteine through the conserved F or W. D genes are given only for firm matches. The size field is filled for only some rows; it gives once, few, many or a size class.

J gene,V gene,clone size,D gene,CDR3 protein,CDR3 DNA
TRBJ2-3,TRBV27,.,.,CASSLSSGDTQYF,TGTGCCAGCAGTTTATCGTCCGGAGATACGCAGTATTTT
TRBJ1-3,TRBV7-2,.,TRBD1,CASSSTGVTGNTIYF,TGTGCCAGCAGCTCAACAGGGGTTACTGGAAACACCATATATTTT
TRBJ1-2,TRBV28,.,.,CASTPLHGELMNYGYTF,TGTGCCAGCACTCCTCTCCACGGGGAACTGATGAACTATGGCTACACCTTC
TRBJ1-2,TRBV9,.,TRBD1,CASSPYSGTDYGYTF,TGTGCCAGCAGCCCATATTCCGGGACAGACTATGGCTACACCTTC
TRBJ1-2,TRBV29-1,.,TRBD1,CTWSRGRLNYGYTF,TGCACCTGGAGCAGGGGGCGATTAAACTATGGCTACACCTTC
TRBJ1-1,TRBV7-2,.,TRBD1,CASSVGTGHRYTEAFF,TGTGCCAGCAGCGTCGGGACAGGGCATCGGTACACTGAAGCTTTCTTT
TRBJ2-1,TRBV2,.,.,CASSGQDEQFF,TGTGCCAGCAGTGGACAGGACGAGCAGTTCTTC
TRBJ1-1,TRBV6-6,once,TRBD1,CASSYGRQGLTEAFF,TGTGCCAGCAGTTACGGGAGACAGGGGCTTACTGAAGCTTTCTTT
TRBJ2-7,TRBV2,.,TRBD1,CASSEARTGSFEQYF,TGTGCCAGCAGTGAAGCCAGGACAGGGAGCTTCGAGCAGTACTTC
TRBJ1-2,TRBV9,.,.,CASSPTHQVVGYGYTF,TGTGCCAGCAGCCCAACACACCAGGTAGTAGGCTATGGCTACACCTTC
TRBJ2-7,TRBV4-1,.,TRBD1,CASSQDVGTGRLEQYF,TGCGCCAGCAGCCAAGACGTCGGGACAGGGAGGCTCGAGCAGTACTTC
TRBJ1-4,TRBV4-1,.,.,CASSQARGGKLFF,TGCGCCAGCAGCCAAGCCAGGGGCGGAAAACTGTTTTTT
TRBJ1-2,TRBV7-6,.,.,CASSTPGVLGYTF,TGTGCCAGCAGCACACCAGGGGTTTTAGGCTACACCTTC
TRBJ2-7,TRBV5-6,.,.,CASSHLRGTYEQYF,TGTGCCAGCAGCCACCTCCGGGGGACCTACGAGCAGTACTTC
TRBJ2-1,TRBV4-1,.,.,CASSQGTPHARGEQFF,TGCGCCAGCAGCCAAGGGACCCCTCACGCTCGGGGTGAGCAGTTCTTC
TRBJ1-1,TRBV10-1,.,.,CASSEGASEAFF,TGCGCCAGCAGTGAGGGGGCGTCTGAAGCTTTCTTT
TRBJ2-7,TRBV29-1,.,.,CSVENRSAPYEQYF,TGCAGCGTTGAAAATCGAAGCGCCCCCTACGAGCAGTACTTC
TRBJ1-1,TRBV2,few,.,CASRLQWEAFF,TGTGCCAGCAGGTTACAGTGGGAAGCTTTCTTT
TRBJ2-1,TRBV11-2,.,TRBD2,CASSLDRLAGRYNEQFF,TGTGCCAGCAGCTTAGATCGACTAGCGGGACGGTACAATGAGCAGTTCTTC
TRBJ2-1,TRBV19,.,.,CASSSQLGEQFF,TGTGCCAGTAGTTCTCAACTCGGTGAGCAGTTCTTC
TRBJ2-3,TRBV5-4,.,.,CASSWSETQYF,TGTGCCAGCAGCTGGAGTGAGACGCAGTATTTT
TRBJ1-2,TRBV27,.,.,CASSSNPSVAVFYGYTF,TGTGCCAGCAGTTCCAACCCCTCCGTCGCGGTTTTCTATGGCTACACCTTC
TRBJ1-5,TRBV5-1,.,.,CASSLGEANQPQHF,TGCGCCAGCAGCTTGGGAGAAGCCAATCAGCCCCAGCATTTT
TRBJ2-1,TRBV28,.,TRBD2,CASSSPGLAVYNEQFF,TGTGCCAGCAGTTCTCCGGGACTAGCAGTATACAATGAGCAGTTCTTC
TRBJ2-1,TRBV30,.,TRBD2,CAWSLGTSGPNEQFF,TGTGCCTGGAGTCTCGGGACTAGCGGGCCCAATGAGCAGTTCTTC
TRBJ2-1,TRBV9,.,TRBD1,CASSVGGQGTYNEQFF,TGTGCCAGCAGCGTAGGGGGACAGGGGACGTACAATGAGCAGTTCTTC
TRBJ1-5,TRBV5-4,.,TRBD1,CASSLDIGTEHSNQPQHF,TGTGCCAGCAGCTTGGATATTGGGACAGAACATAGCAATCAGCCCCAGCATTTT
TRBJ2-3,TRBV9,.,.,CASSVATVAGRGADTQYF,TGTGCCAGCAGCGTAGCTACTGTAGCTGGACGGGGAGCGGATACGCAGTATTTT
TRBJ2-3,TRBV7-8,once,.,CASSLVVPQSSTDTQYF,TGTGCCAGCAGCTTAGTTGTCCCGCAGTCTAGCACAGATACGCAGTATTTT
TRBJ2-1,TRBV11-3,.,TRBD2,CASSSRLAGGNEQFF,TGTGCCAGCAGCTCCAGACTAGCGGGAGGGAATGAGCAGTTCTTC
TRBJ2-3,TRBV15,.,.,CATSRDLGSGYGEDTQYF,TGTGCCACCAGCAGAGATCTAGGTAGCGGCTATGGGGAAGATACGCAGTATTTT
TRBJ2-5,TRBV20-1,.,.,CAFAGLETQYF,TGCGCCTTCGCGGGGTTGGAGACCCAGTACTTC
TRBJ2-7,TRBV6-4,.,TRBD2,CASSDLAGEPHEQYF,TGTGCCAGCAGTGACCTAGCGGGAGAACCCCACGAGCAGTACTTC
TRBJ2-6,TRBV27,once,.,CASHETGANVLTF,TGTGCCAGCCATGAGACTGGGGCCAACGTCCTGACTTTC